The 8 T cell receptor beta chains presented below share a single source sample, sequenced in a study of blood T cell repertoires in COVID-19. Method: immunoSEQ multiplex PCR; TCRdb's copy keeps in-frame clones and lacks some. The repertoire holds 200,000 to 250,000 clones, with 65% to 85% as singletons. Specimen: PBMCs or T cells enriched from blood (not recorded which). The receptors come from an older woman who had recovered from COVID-19.

The genes are TRBV2 and TRBJ1-1; D is possibly TRBD1 (6 bases). V was clipped by 0 bases and J by 1 base, with 12 bases between them. Germline CDR1 SNHLY, CDR2 FYNNEI. The CDR3 extends over 16 amino acids. The CDR3 protein is CASSEARLQGNTEAFF. CDR3 nucleotides: TGTGCCAGCAGTGAAGCGCGTCTACAGGGGAACACTGAAGCTTTCTTT.

The chain couples TRBV5-1 to TRBJ1-4; maybe TRBD1 (6 bases). Germline V gives CDR1 SGHRS, CDR2 YFSETQ. V dropped 3 bases and J dropped 0 bases, with 12 bases sitting between them. This CDR3 has 16 residues. Here the CDR3 DNA reads TGCGCCAGCAGCTGGGAAGGGGGAACAACTAATGAAAAACTGTTTTTT. Translating gives CASSWEGGTTNEKLFF. Filled out from reference TRBV5-1 and TRBJ1-4, the complete variable domain reads KAGVTQTPRYLIKTRGQQVTLSCSPISGHRSVSWYQQTPGQGLQFLFEYFSETQRNKGNFPGRFSGRQFSNSRSEMNVSTLELGDSALYLCASSWEGGTTNEKLFFGSGTQLSVL.

The CDR3 DNA follows: TGTGCCAGCAGTCGTAGCGGGGAGGGCCTCAATGAGCAGTTCTTC. Encoded protein: CASSRSGEGLNEQFF. The chain is built from TRBV11-3 and TRBJ2-1, with TRBD2 identical over 8 bases. CDR1 and CDR2 from the germline V gene are SGHNT and YENEEA. The CDR3 consists of 15 residues. The junction had 10 bases not matched to a gene; V was cut back by 6 bases and J by 6 bases.

In this sample, this clone turned up a few times. The gene calls are TRBV9 and TRBJ1-2; D possibly corresponds to TRBD1 (6 bases). Trimming pared 0 bases from V and 6 bases from J, leaving 21 bases between. Germline assignment: CDR1 SGDLS and CDR2 YYNGEE. The CDR3 is made up of 17 amino acids. In nucleotides, the CDR3 is TGTGCCAGCAGCGTAGTTACAGGCCTTGGGGGCCGTAATGGCTACACCTTC. It specifies CASSVVTGLGGRNGYTF.

The chain uses TRBV12-3 or TRBV12-4 and TRBJ1-2; D is unclear. The CDR3 runs 12 residues. Trimming cost V 4 bases and J 7 bases, with 10 bases left between them. CDR3 bases: TGTGCCAGCAGTTCATCCTCGCGTGGCTACACCTTC. This gives the protein CASSSSSRGYTF.

This clone occurred a few times. The V gene is TRBV27, the J gene TRBJ2-5; 10 bases line up with TRBD2. The CDR3 length is 20 residues. Germline lookup yields CDR1 MNHEY and CDR2 SMNVEV (reference sequence). V trimming: 6 bases; J trimming: 5 bases; junction bases outside the gene matches: 24. The CDR3: CASSLGPGRKAGGPGETQYF. The CDR3 nucleotides are TGTGCCAGCAGCTTAGGACCGGGGAGGAAAGCGGGAGGGCCCGGGGAGACCCAGTACTTC.

This clone was observed a handful of times. V gene TRBV2 combines with J gene TRBJ2-1, with TRBD2 identical over 12 bases. Per germline, CDR1 SNHLY and CDR2 FYNNEI. The CDR3 spans 17 residues. V shed 0 bases, J shed 9 bases, and the junction held 9 bases outside the gene matches. The CDR3 loop reads CASSEAWTSGIRGEQFF. The CDR3 DNA reads as TGTGCCAGCAGTGAAGCCTGGACTAGCGGGATAAGAGGTGAGCAGTTCTTC.

The V gene is TRBV3-1 (or the pseudogene TRBV3-2), the J gene TRBJ2-1; perhaps TRBD1 as D (6 bases). CDR3 length: 14 residues. CDR1 and CDR2 (germline): LGHDT, YNNKEL (reference sequence). Trimming cost V 4 bases and J 2 bases, with 9 bases left between them. The DNA for the CDR3 is TGTGCCAGCAGCCTCAGGGGAGCCTACAATGAGCAGTTCTTC. It is translated as CASSLRGAYNEQFF.